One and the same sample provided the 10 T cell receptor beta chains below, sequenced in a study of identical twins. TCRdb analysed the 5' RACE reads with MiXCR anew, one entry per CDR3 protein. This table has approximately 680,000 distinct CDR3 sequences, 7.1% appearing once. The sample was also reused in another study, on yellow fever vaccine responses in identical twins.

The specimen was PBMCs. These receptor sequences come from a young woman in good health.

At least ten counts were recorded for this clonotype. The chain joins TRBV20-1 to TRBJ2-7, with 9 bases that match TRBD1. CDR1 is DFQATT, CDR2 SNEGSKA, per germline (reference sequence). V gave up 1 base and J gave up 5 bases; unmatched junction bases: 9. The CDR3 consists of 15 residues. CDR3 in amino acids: CSARAPGQGVDEQYF. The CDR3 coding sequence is TGCAGTGCTAGAGCTCCGGGACAGGGAGTCGACGAGCAGTACTTC.

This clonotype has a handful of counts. The CDR3 DNA reads TGCGCCAGCAGCTTTGCTAGCGGGAGTATGGGGGCTGATACGCAGTATTTT. This codes for CASSFASGSMGADTQYF. The chain employs TRBV5-1 and TRBJ2-3, with 10 bases aligning to TRBD2. The CDR3 is 17 amino acids. V lost 2 bases and J lost 6; bases outside the gene matches: 12. Germline lookup yields CDR1 SGHRS and CDR2 YFSETQ. The full variable domain, rest sourced from reference TRBV5-1 and TRBJ2-3, is KAGVTQTPRYLIKTRGQQVTLSCSPISGHRSVSWYQQTPGQGLQFLFEYFSETQRNKGNFPGRFSGRQFSNSRSEMNVSTLELGDSALYLCASSFASGSMGADTQYFGPGTRLTVL.

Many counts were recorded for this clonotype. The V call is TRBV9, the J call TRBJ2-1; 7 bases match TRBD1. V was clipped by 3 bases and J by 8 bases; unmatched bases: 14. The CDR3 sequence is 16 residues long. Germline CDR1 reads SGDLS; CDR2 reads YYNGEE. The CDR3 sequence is CASSAGQSYYEDEQFF. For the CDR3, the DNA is TGTGCCAGCAGCGCGGGACAGAGTTATTATGAGGATGAGCAGTTCTTC. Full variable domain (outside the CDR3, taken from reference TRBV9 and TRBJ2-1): DSGVTQTPKHLITATGQRVTLRCSPRSGDLSVYWYQQSLDQGLQFLIQYYNGEERAKGNILERFSAQQFPDLHSELNLSSLELGDSALYFCASSAGQSYYEDEQFFGPGTRLTVL.

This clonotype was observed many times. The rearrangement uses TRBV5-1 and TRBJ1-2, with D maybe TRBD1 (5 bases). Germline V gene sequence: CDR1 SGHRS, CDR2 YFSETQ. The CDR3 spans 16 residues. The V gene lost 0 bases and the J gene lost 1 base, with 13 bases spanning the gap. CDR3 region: CASSLEDNLFNYGYTF. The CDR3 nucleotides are TGCGCCAGCAGCTTGGAGGACAACTTATTTAACTATGGCTACACCTTC.

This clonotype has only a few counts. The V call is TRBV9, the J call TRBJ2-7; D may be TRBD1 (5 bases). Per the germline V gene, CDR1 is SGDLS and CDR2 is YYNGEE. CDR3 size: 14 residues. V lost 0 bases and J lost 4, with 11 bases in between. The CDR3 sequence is CASSVGQYAYEQYF. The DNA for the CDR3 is TGTGCCAGCAGCGTAGGACAGTATGCGTACGAGCAGTACTTC.

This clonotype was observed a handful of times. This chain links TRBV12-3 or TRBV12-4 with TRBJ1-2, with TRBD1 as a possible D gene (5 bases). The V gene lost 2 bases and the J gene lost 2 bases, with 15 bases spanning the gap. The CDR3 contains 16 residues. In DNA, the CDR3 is TGTGCCAGCAGTTTAAAGGGGTCCGCATCAAACTATGGCTACACCTTC. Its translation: CASSLKGSASNYGYTF.

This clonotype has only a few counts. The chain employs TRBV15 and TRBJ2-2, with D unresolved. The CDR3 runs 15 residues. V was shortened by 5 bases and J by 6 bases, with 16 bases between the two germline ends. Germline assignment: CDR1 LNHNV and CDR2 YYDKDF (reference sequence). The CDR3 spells CATSFKPTRAGELFF. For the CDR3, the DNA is TGTGCCACCAGCTTTAAACCGACACGGGCCGGGGAGCTGTTTTTT.

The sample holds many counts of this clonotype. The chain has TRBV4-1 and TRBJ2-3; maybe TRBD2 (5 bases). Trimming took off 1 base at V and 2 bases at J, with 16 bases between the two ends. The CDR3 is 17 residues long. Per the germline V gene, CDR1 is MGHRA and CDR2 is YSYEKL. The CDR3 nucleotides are TGCGCCAGCAGCCAAGTGGGTCACGGACTCACCACAGATACGCAGTATTTT. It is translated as CASSQVGHGLTTDTQYF.

CDR3 in amino acids: CASSKPGTAGSGNTIYF. In nucleotides, the CDR3 is TGTGCCTCCTCCAAGCCCGGGACTGCAGGCTCTGGAAACACCATATATTTT. The V and J genes are TRBV12-5 and TRBJ1-3, with D possibly being TRBD1 (5 bases). This CDR3 is built from 17 residues. Germline values: CDR1 LGHNT, CDR2 FRNRAP.

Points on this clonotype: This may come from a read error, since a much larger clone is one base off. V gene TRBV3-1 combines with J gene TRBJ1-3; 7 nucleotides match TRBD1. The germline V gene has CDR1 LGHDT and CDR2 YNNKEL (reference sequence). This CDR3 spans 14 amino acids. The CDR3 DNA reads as TGTGCCAGCAGGATGACAGGGAGCGGAAACTCCATATATTTT. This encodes CASRMTGSGNSIYF.